The clone carrying this T cell receptor beta chain was detected a few times. CDR3 size: 14 residues. The V gene lost 2 bases and the J gene lost 0 bases, with 5 bases spanning the gap. The germline V gene encodes CDR1 MNHEY and CDR2 SVGAGI. This record comes from a study of OX40 agonist ivuxolimab in advanced cancers. Clones were read by immunoSEQ multiplex PCR, and TCRdb kept only the in-frame ones, dropping some. The sample has approximately 39,000 clones; around 89% are singletons. The sequenced sample was CD4+ or CD8+ T cells sorted from blood, obtained in a trial of the OX40 agonist ivuxolimab. V gene TRBV6-5 combines with J gene TRBJ1-3; D remains unclear. The source of this sequence is an adult with an advanced solid tumor such as melanoma, head and neck, liver or kidney cancer. The CDR3 loop is CASSYGGSGNTIYF. CDR3 in DNA: TGTGCCAGCAGTTACGGCGGCTCTGGAAACACCATATATTTT.